The present T cell receptor beta chain was sequenced within a study of blood T cell repertoires in COVID-19. About the research overall: The origin of the acute and convalescent COVID-19 samples was the United States, Italy and Spain. PBMCs, B-cell-depleted T cells, or T cells provided the cDNA or gDNA that made up the material.

There are 14 residues in the CDR3. The V end lost 1 base, the J end lost 10 bases, and 14 bases lay between the germline ends. Germline lookup yields CDR1 SEHNR and CDR2 FQNEAQ (reference sequence). The cohort comprised adults aged 18 to 89 years residing in about 25 US areas. Using immunoSEQ multiplex PCR, the repertoire was profiled, and TCRdb retains in-frame clones only, with some absent. The profile shows about 330,000 clones, 75% to 90% of them singletons. This clone was observed a single time. Sequencing was done on a sample of PBMCs or T cells enriched from blood (not recorded which). The source is a man aged 30 to 45 who had recovered from COVID-19. V and J are TRBV7-9 and TRBJ2-1; D ambiguous. CDR3 in amino acids: CASSLVEEVSEQFF. The CDR3 coding sequence is TGTGCCAGCAGCTTAGTTGAAGAGGTCAGCGAGCAGTTCTTC.